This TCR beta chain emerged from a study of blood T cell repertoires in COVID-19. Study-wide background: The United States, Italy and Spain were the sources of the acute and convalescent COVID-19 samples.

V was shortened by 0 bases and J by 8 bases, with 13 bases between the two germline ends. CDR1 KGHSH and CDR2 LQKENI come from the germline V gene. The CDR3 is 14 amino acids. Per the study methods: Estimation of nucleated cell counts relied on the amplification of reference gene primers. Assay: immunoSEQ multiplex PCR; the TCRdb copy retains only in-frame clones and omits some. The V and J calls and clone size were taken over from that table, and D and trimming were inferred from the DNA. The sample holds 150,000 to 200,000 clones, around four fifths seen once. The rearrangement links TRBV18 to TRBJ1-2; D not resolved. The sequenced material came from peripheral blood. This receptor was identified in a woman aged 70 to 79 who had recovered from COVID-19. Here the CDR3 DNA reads TGTGCCAGCTCACCACCTGGGAGTACGCAGGGCTACACCTTC. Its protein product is CASSPPGSTQGYTF.